One sample yielded the 21 T cell receptor beta chains listed below, sequenced in a study of OX40 agonist ivuxolimab in advanced cancers. The protocol was immunoSEQ multiplex PCR, while the TCRdb copy is restricted to in-frame clones and leaves out a portion. This table holds about 96,000 clones, roughly 80% found once. The sequences come from CD4+ or CD8+ T cells sorted from blood, collected in a trial of the OX40 agonist ivuxolimab. The receptors were gathered from an adult with an advanced solid tumor such as melanoma, head and neck, liver or kidney cancer.

A few counts support this clone. This sequence joins TRBV19 and TRBJ2-1; D remains unclear. From germline, CDR1 is LNHDA and CDR2 SQIVND (reference sequence). There are 12 residues in the CDR3. Trimming left V 4 bases short and J 15 bases short, with 16 bases between. The CDR3 is CASSTPPGRWFF. CDR3 in DNA: TGTGCCAGTAGTACTCCCCCGGGCCGGTGGTTCTTC.

The J gene is TRBJ2-3, the V gene TRBV6-1, with 10 positions matching TRBD2. The CDR3 consists of 15 residues. Looked up from germline, CDR1 is MNHNS and CDR2 is SASEGT. The trim removed 3 bases at V and 3 bases at J, leaving 3 bases unmatched. The CDR3 coding sequence is TGTGCCAGCAGTGACCCTAGCGGGAGAACAGATACGCAGTATTTT. It is translated as CASSDPSGRTDTQYF.

The V and J genes are TRBV5-6 and TRBJ2-7, with D perhaps given as TRBD1 or TRBD2 (5 bases each). Trimming cost V 5 bases and J 1 base, with 16 bases left between them. The CDR3 covers 15 residues. Germline CDR1 is SGHDT and CDR2 is YYEEEE. The CDR3 loop is CASSPTGTGSYEQYF. CDR3 bases: TGTGCCAGCAGTCCAACCGGGACGGGTTCCTACGAGCAGTACTTC.

This chain connects TRBV9 to TRBJ2-5; the D gene is possibly TRBD2 (6 bases). Trimming stripped 3 bases from V and 1 base from J, with 16 bases between. This CDR3 region has 16 residues. Germline V gene data show CDR1 as SGDLS and CDR2 as YYNGEE. The CDR3 is CASSGGWAGSQETQYF. DNA of the CDR3: TGTGCCAGCAGCGGAGGATGGGCGGGGTCCCAAGAGACCCAGTACTTC. Full variable domain (rest looked up from reference TRBV9 and TRBJ2-5): DSGVTQTPKHLITATGQRVTLRCSPRSGDLSVYWYQQSLDQGLQFLIQYYNGEERAKGNILERFSAQQFPDLHSELNLSSLELGDSALYFCASSGGWAGSQETQYFGPGTRLLVL.

This chain connects TRBV6-5 to TRBJ2-5; D perhaps matches TRBD1 (6 bases). The J call may be incorrect, as the DNA end agrees better with TRBJ2-7. Germline V gene lookup returns CDR1 MNHEY and CDR2 SVGAGI. This CDR3 has 13 residues. DNA of the CDR3: TGTGCCAGCAGTCTTCCGGGACACTACGAGCAGTACTTC. Translation gives CASSLPGHYEQYF.

There are many counts of this clone. As the CDR3 is not closed by the conserved phenylalanine or tryptophan, this likely results from a read error. It is unclear where the CDR3 begins or ends on the DNA, so no DNA is shown, and the CDR3 is as TCRdb lists it. The chain employs TRBV4-3 and TRBJ2-7. The CDR3 totals 8 residues, both ends included. Germline assignment: CDR1 LGHNA and CDR2 YSLEER. CDR3 sequence reads: CASSQVPC.

The gene calls are TRBV27 and TRBJ2-7; TRBD2 is a possible D gene (5 bases). CDR1 is MNHEY and CDR2 is SMNVEV in the germline V gene (reference sequence). The CDR3 is 14 amino acids. The V gene lost 6 bases and the J gene lost 4 bases, with 16 bases spanning the gap. This CDR3 is CASRRGLIGYEQYF. DNA of the CDR3: TGTGCCAGCAGGAGAGGGTTAATCGGGTACGAGCAGTACTTC.

V usage is TRBV19 and J usage is TRBJ1-4, with 9 bases lining up with TRBD1. The CDR3 extends over 13 amino acids. The trim removed 7 bases at V and 8 bases at J, leaving 5 bases unmatched. Germline assignment: CDR1 LNHDA and CDR2 SQIVND (reference sequence). CDR3 bases: TGTGCCAGTAACCTGACAGGGGGGGAAAAACTGTTTTTT. This codes for CASNLTGGEKLFF. The full variable domain, its missing parts supplied by reference TRBV19 and TRBJ1-4, is DGGITQSPKYLFRKEGQNVTLSCEQNLNHDAMYWYRQDPGQGLRLIYYSQIVNDFQKGDIAEGYSVSREKKESFPLTVTSAQKNPTAFYLCASNLTGGEKLFFGSGTQLSVL.

The table lists this clone with a few counts. The chain combines TRBV1 with TRBJ1-6. TRBV1 is marked as a pseudogene. CDR3 length: 14 amino acids. In nucleotides, the CDR3 is TGCACCAGCACTGAACTGAGCTATAATTCACCCCTCCACTTT. Its translation is CTSTELSYNSPLHF.

V and J are TRBV4-3 and TRBJ2-3, with D hard to call. The CDR3 totals 11 residues. Per germline, CDR1 LGHNA and CDR2 YSLEER. V lost 2 bases to trimming and J lost 6 bases, with 3 bases between them. The CDR3 protein is CASSQRDTQYF. CDR3 DNA sequence: TGCGCCAGCAGCCAAAGGGATACGCAGTATTTT.

V and J are TRBV21-1 and TRBJ2-7; the table assigns TRBD1, which was not confirmed against the DNA. TRBV21-1 is classified as a pseudogene. CDR3 size: 16 residues. The CDR3 sequence is CASSNRTKKVFYEQYF. The CDR3 DNA sequence: TGTGCCAGCAGCAATAGGACAAAGAAGGTGTTCTACGAGCAGTACTTC.

This clone has only a few counts. V and J are TRBV10-2 and TRBJ2-7, with D possibly TRBD1 on 5 matching bases. CDR1 and CDR2 (germline): WSHSY, SAAADI. The CDR3 sequence is 13 residues long. The ends were cut back, 6 bases at V and 4 bases at J, with 13 bases in the middle. CDR3 in DNA: TGCGCCAGCAGCCTAGGGGCCTTTTACGAGCAGTACTTC. Amino acid sequence: CASSLGAFYEQYF.

The V call is TRBV7-2, the J call TRBJ2-3, with D unclear. Trimming stripped 2 bases from V and 0 bases from J, with 9 bases between. This CDR3 is 15 amino acids long. Per germline, CDR1 SGHTA and CDR2 FQGNSA. In nucleotides, the CDR3 is TGTGCCAGCAGCTTAACCGTTGCTAGCACAGATACGCAGTATTTT. It encodes CASSLTVASTDTQYF.

V usage is TRBV18 and J usage is TRBJ1-5, with 8 bases identical to TRBD1. This CDR3 contains 15 residues. Trimming took 3 bases from V and 6 from J; bases not matched to a gene: 7. The V gene's germline CDR1 is KGHSH and CDR2 LQKENI. Here the CDR3 reads CASSPSGTGIQPQHF. The CDR3 DNA reads TGTGCCAGCTCACCCTCTGGGACAGGAATTCAGCCCCAGCATTTT.

The V and J genes are TRBV5-8 and TRBJ1-5, with 7 bases lining up with TRBD1. Unmatched junction bases numbered 14, after V lost 5 bases and J lost 0 bases. Per germline, CDR1 SGHTS and CDR2 YDEGEE. The CDR3 is 18 residues long. The CDR3 reads CASSFRGKGLNSNQPQHF. The CDR3 DNA reads as TGTGCCAGCAGTTTCAGGGGGAAGGGGCTGAATAGCAATCAGCCCCAGCATTTT.

The genes are TRBV6-5 and TRBJ2-7, with TRBD2 matching over 9 bases. The CDR3 consists of 16 residues. Looked up from germline, CDR1 is MNHEY and CDR2 is SVGAGI. Trimming removed 2 bases from V and 2 bases from J; junction bases left unmatched: 7. CDR3 loop: CASSYGRASGTYEQYF. As DNA, the CDR3 is TGTGCCAGCAGTTACGGTCGAGCTAGCGGGACCTACGAGCAGTACTTC.

Here the CDR3 reads CASSAPDRGIEQYF. The CDR3 coding sequence is TGTGCCAGCAGCGCCCCGGACAGGGGGATCGAGCAGTACTTC. The rearrangement joins TRBV7-2 to TRBJ2-7; 10 bases are a match to TRBD1. Looked up from germline, CDR1 is SGHTA and CDR2 is FQGNSA. CDR3 size: 14 residues. The V gene end was trimmed by 5 bases and the J gene end by 6 bases; junction bases not matched to a gene: 7.

The sample holds many counts of this clone. This chain joins TRBV19 and TRBJ1-2; no firm D call. Germline V gene lookup returns CDR1 LNHDA and CDR2 SQIVND (reference sequence). Between the trimmed V and J ends, which lost 0 bases and 4 bases, there was a span of 6 bases. The CDR3 spans 13 residues. CDR3 amino acids: CASSIDSLYGYTF. CDR3 DNA: TGTGCCAGTAGTATAGACAGCCTCTATGGCTACACCTTC. The whole variable domain, remainder taken from reference TRBV19 and TRBJ1-2, is DGGITQSPKYLFRKEGQNVTLSCEQNLNHDAMYWYRQDPGQGLRLIYYSQIVNDFQKGDIAEGYSVSREKKESFPLTVTSAQKNPTAFYLCASSIDSLYGYTFGSGTRLTVV.

This rearrangement joins TRBV10-2 to TRBJ1-1, with 10 bases aligning to TRBD1. J was trimmed by 1 base and V by 4 bases; bases with no gene match: 15. From germline, CDR1 is WSHSY and CDR2 SAAADI. This CDR3 is 19 amino acids long. CDR3 coding DNA: TGCGCCAGCAGTGCGACCGGGACAGGGGTTTTTCGGAAGAACACTGAAGCTTTCTTT. Its protein is CASSATGTGVFRKNTEAFF.

The J gene is TRBJ1-1, the V gene TRBV13; a possible D gene is TRBD1 (5 bases). The CDR3 totals 13 residues. From germline, CDR1 is PRHDT and CDR2 FYEKMQ (reference sequence). V was clipped by 6 bases and J by 1 base, with 9 bases between them. The CDR3 nucleotides read TGTGCCAGCAGAGGGGCCCCGAACACTGAAGCTTTCTTT. Translating it yields CASRGAPNTEAFF.

This chain uses TRBV29-1 with TRBJ2-5, with 7 bases aligning to TRBD1. Germline V gives CDR1 SQVTM, CDR2 ANQGSEA. J was trimmed by 4 bases and V by 7 bases; bases with no gene match: 6. The CDR3 is made up of 12 amino acids. CDR3 nucleotides: TGCAGCGAGGGGGCCGTACGAGAGACCCAGTACTTC. Translating it yields CSEGAVRETQYF.